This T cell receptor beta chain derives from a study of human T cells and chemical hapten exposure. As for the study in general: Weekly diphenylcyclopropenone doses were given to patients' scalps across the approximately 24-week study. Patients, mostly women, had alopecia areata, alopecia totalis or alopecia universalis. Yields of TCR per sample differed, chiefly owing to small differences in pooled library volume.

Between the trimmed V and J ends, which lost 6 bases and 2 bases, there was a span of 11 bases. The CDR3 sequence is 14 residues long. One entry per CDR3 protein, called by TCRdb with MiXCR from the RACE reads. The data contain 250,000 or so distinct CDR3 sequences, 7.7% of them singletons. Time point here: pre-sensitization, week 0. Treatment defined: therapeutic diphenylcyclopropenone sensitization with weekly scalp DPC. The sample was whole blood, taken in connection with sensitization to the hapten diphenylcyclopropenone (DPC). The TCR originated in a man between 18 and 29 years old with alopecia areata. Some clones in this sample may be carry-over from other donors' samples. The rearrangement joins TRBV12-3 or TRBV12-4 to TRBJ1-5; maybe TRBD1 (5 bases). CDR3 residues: CASRTLGGNQPQHF. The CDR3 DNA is TGTGCCAGCAGAACTCTGGGGGGCAATCAGCCCCAGCATTTT.